Listed below are T cell receptor beta chains from one sample, sequenced in a study of cytomegalovirus exposure and HLA in healthy donors. The assay was immunoSEQ multiplex PCR, and TCRdb's table has in-frame clones only and misses some. In the table there are about 140,000 clones, about 82% of which are singletons. The source material was PBMCs. Source of these receptors: a man aged 25 to 40 in good health and CMV-seronegative. CDR3s include the opening cysteine and the closing phenylalanine or tryptophan. Fields, in order: J gene, CDR3 length, V gene, clone size, D gene, CDR3 DNA, CDR3 protein. A D gene is named only where the DNA matches it firmly. Only some rows state a clone size, as once, few, many or a class for expanded clones.

TRBJ2-7 | 16 | TRBV4-1 | NA | NA | TGCGCCAGCAGCCAAGCCCGCGGGGGCAAACACTACGAGCAGTACTTC | CASSQARGGKHYEQYF
TRBJ2-2 | 16 | TRBV11-3 | NA | TRBD1 | TGTGCCAGCAGCTCCGGGACAGGGGCGTACACCGGGGAGCTGTTTTTT | CASSSGTGAYTGELFF
TRBJ2-1 | 16 | TRBV6-6 | NA | NA | TGTGCCAGCAGTCACGACTCCCTGGACTTTCACAATGAGCAGTTCTTC | CASSHDSLDFHNEQFF
TRBJ1-5 | 16 | TRBV7-2 | NA | NA | TGTGCCAGCAGCTTATCTTCGGGGTGGGACAATCAGCCCCAGCATTTT | CASSLSSGWDNQPQHF
TRBJ1-1 | 13 | TRBV6-1 | NA | TRBD1 | TGTGCCAGCAGGGTCGACAGGGTAGGTGAAGCTTTCTTT | CASRVDRVGEAFF
TRBJ2-5 | 14 | TRBV29-1 | NA | TRBD1 | TGCAGCGTTGACCGGGACAGGGGGGAAGAGACCCAGTACTTC | CSVDRDRGEETQYF
TRBJ2-7 | 15 | TRBV7-9 | NA | TRBD1 | TGTGCCAGCACCCATGGGGACAGGATGGCCTACGAGCAGTACTTC | CASTHGDRMAYEQYF
TRBJ1-4 | 13 | TRBV28 | NA | NA | TGTGCCAGCAGTTTAGGGGGGGGTGAAAAACTGTTTTTT | CASSLGGGEKLFF
TRBJ2-7 | 15 | TRBV7-9 | NA | NA | TGTGCCAGCAGCTCAGGGTTTGCGGGGTCCTACGAGCAGTACTTC | CASSSGFAGSYEQYF
TRBJ1-4 | 15 | TRBV5-4 | NA | TRBD1 | TGTGCCAGCAGCTTGGTAGGGACAGGGGACGAAAAACTGTTTTTT | CASSLVGTGDEKLFF
TRBJ2-7 | 13 | TRBV30 | NA | NA | TGTGCCTGGAGGTCCCAAAACAGCAACGAGCAGTACTTC | CAWRSQNSNEQYF
TRBJ1-2 | 15 | TRBV5-1 | NA | TRBD1 | TGCGCCAGCAGCTTGTCCCAGGGGGCAAGGTATGGCTACACCTTC | CASSLSQGARYGYTF
TRBJ1-1 | 13 | TRBV18 | NA | NA | TGTGCCAGCTCACCACGGCCCAGGGTGGAAGCTTTCTTT | CASSPRPRVEAFF
TRBJ1-1 | 13 | TRBV7-6 | NA | NA | TGTGCCAGCAGCCCTACAGACAGCACGAAAGCTTTCTTT | CASSPTDSTKAFF
TRBJ1-2 | 15 | TRBV15 | NA | NA | TGTGCCACCAGCCCCCGCGGGGGGGTACTCTATGGCTACACCTTC | CATSPRGGVLYGYTF
TRBJ2-3 | 15 | TRBV5-4 | NA | TRBD2 | TGTGCCAGCAGCCAGACTAGCGGGAGGGGTGATACGCAGTATTTT | CASSQTSGRGDTQYF
TRBJ2-3 | 15 | TRBV6-1 | many | TRBD2 | TGTGCCAGCAGTGAAGCGCTTGGGGGGGCAGATACGCAGTATTTT | CASSEALGGADTQYF
TRBJ2-7 | 14 | TRBV29-1 | once | TRBD2 | TGCAGCGTTACCGGACTAGCGAACTCCTACGAGCAGTACTTC | CSVTGLANSYEQYF
TRBJ2-2 | 14 | TRBV7-8 | few | NA | TGTGCCAGCAGCTTAGAGAACGGGGCCGGGGAGCTGTTTTTT | CASSLENGAGELFF
TRBJ2-7 | 14 | TRBV4-2 | NA | TRBD1 | TGTGCCAGCAGGGATACAGGGGGGCTGGACGAGCAGTACTTC | CASRDTGGLDEQYF
TRBJ2-1 | 17 | TRBV28 | NA | TRBD2 | TGTGCCAGCAAGATTCTCGGACTAGCGGGAACCTACAATGAGCAGTTCTTC | CASKILGLAGTYNEQFF
TRBJ2-5 | 16 | TRBV5-1 | NA | TRBD2 | TGCGCCAGCAGCTTCAAGGGAGCGGGGGGGCCGGAGACCCAGTACTTC | CASSFKGAGGPETQYF
TRBJ2-7 | 15 | TRBV5-6 | NA | TRBD2 | TGTGCCAGCAGCCTACAGCGGGAGGGCCCCCACGAGCAGTACTTC | CASSLQREGPHEQYF
TRBJ2-5 | 14 | TRBV29-1 | NA | NA | TGCAGCGTTGCGGGGGGCGTAAAGCAAGAGACCCAGTACTTC | CSVAGGVKQETQYF
TRBJ2-2 | 19 | TRBV7-9 | NA | TRBD1 | TGTGCCAGCAGCTTCTTTTGGGACAGGGCCACCGCGAACACCGGGGAGCTGTTTTTT | CASSFFWDRATANTGELFF
TRBJ2-1 | 17 | TRBV4-1 | NA | NA | TGCGCCAGCAGCCAAGTCAGGGGCCGAGGTACGCTCCTAGAGCAGTTCTTC | CASSQVRGRGTLLEQFF
TRBJ2-3 | 15 | TRBV5-6 | NA | NA | TGTGCCAGCAGCTTGACGGGAGCCATCACAGATACGCAGTATTTT | CASSLTGAITDTQYF
TRBJ1-6 | 14 | TRBV5-5 | NA | TRBD1 | TGTGCCAGCAGCTTTCGGGACAGGGATTCACCCCTCCACTTT | CASSFRDRDSPLHF
TRBJ2-7 | 14 | TRBV27 | once | TRBD1 | TGTGCCACCGGGACGGGGACAGTGTTAGGCGAGCAGTACTTC | CATGTGTVLGEQYF
TRBJ2-7 | 15 | TRBV2 | NA | TRBD1 | TGTGCCAGCAGTGAGGAAGAGGGGGCGCAGTTCGAGCAGTACTTC | CASSEEEGAQFEQYF
TRBJ1-2 | 14 | TRBV7-9 | NA | NA | TGTGCCAGCAGCTTAGCCCCCCAGGCCTATGGCTACACCTTC | CASSLAPQAYGYTF
TRBJ2-6 | 14 | TRBV30 | NA | NA | TGTGCCTGGAGTGACCGGGATAGAGGCTCCACAAGGACTTTC | CAWSDRDRGSTRTF
TRBJ2-7 | 13 | TRBV27 | NA | NA | TGTGCCAGCAGTGGCGTTGGGGGCCACGAGCAGTACTTC | CASSGVGGHEQYF
TRBJ2-3 | 15 | TRBV29-1 | NA | NA | TGCAGCGTTGAAGGCGTGGGGGCCCTCACAGATACGCAGTATTTT | CSVEGVGALTDTQYF
TRBJ2-7 | 14 | TRBV7-9 | once | NA | TGTGCCAGCAGCTTTACAGGACGGTACCACGAGCAGTACTTC | CASSFTGRYHEQYF
TRBJ1-6 | 16 | TRBV25-1 | few | NA | TGTGCCAGCAGTGATGTCTCACACCGATATAATTCACCCCTCCACTTT | CASSDVSHRYNSPLHF
TRBJ2-3 | 12 | TRBV28 | NA | NA | TGTGCCAGCACACATAACCTAGATACGCAGTATTTT | CASTHNLDTQYF
TRBJ1-1 | 11 | TRBV5-6 | NA | NA | TGTGCCAGCAGCTACGGTCCTGAAGCTTTCTTT | CASSYGPEAFF
TRBJ2-7 | 14 | TRBV27 | NA | NA | TGTGCCAGCAGGCTCTTTGACTACTCCTACGAGCAGTACTTC | CASRLFDYSYEQYF
TRBJ1-5 | 18 | TRBV19 | NA | TRBD1 | TGTGCCAGTAGGACCGGGACAGGGGGCACAGAGGCTACTCAGCCCCAGCATTTT | CASRTGTGGTEATQPQHF
TRBJ1-3 | 15 | TRBV19 | NA | TRBD1 | TGTGCCAGTAGTACAGCCCGGGACAGGGGAAACACCATATATTTT | CASSTARDRGNTIYF
TRBJ1-3 | 18 | TRBV5-6 | NA | TRBD1 | TGTGCCAGCAGCTTGGTTGGCGGAGGGGGCGAATCTGGAAACACCATATATTTT | CASSLVGGGGESGNTIYF
TRBJ2-2 | 14 | TRBV30 | NA | TRBD1 | TGTGCCTGGCGCCGCAAACAGGGGCCGGGGGAGCTGTTTTTT | CAWRRKQGPGELFF
TRBJ2-7 | 13 | TRBV2 | NA | NA | TGTGCCAGCAGTGAGGACACTGCCTACGAGCAGTACTTC | CASSEDTAYEQYF
TRBJ1-1 | 13 | TRBV2 | NA | NA | TGTGCCGTACGGGGAGGCGGGAACACTGAAGCTTTCTTT | CAVRGGGNTEAFF
TRBJ2-1 | 12 | TRBV2 | NA | NA | TGTGCCAGCAGCCTACTAGCCTATGAGCAGTTCTTC | CASSLLAYEQFF
TRBJ1-1 | 15 | TRBV6-1 | NA | TRBD1 | TGTGCCAGCAATGGACAGGTGGGGGGTCACACTGAAGCTTTCTTT | CASNGQVGGHTEAFF
TRBJ2-1 | 15 | TRBV4-1 | few | TRBD2 | TGCGCCAGCAGCCAAGGACTAGCGGCCCACAATGAGCAGTTCTTC | CASSQGLAAHNEQFF
TRBJ2-5 | 12 | TRBV5-1 | NA | NA | TGCGCCAGCAGCTTGGTCAGGGAGACCCAGTACTTC | CASSLVRETQYF
TRBJ2-7 | 15 | TRBV18 | NA | TRBD1 | TGTGCCAGCTCACCGACGGACAGGGTCGCCTACGAGCAGTACTTC | CASSPTDRVAYEQYF
TRBJ1-1 | 14 | TRBV5-6 | NA | NA | TGTGCCAGCAGCTTGGAGGGGATGAACACTGAAGCTTTCTTT | CASSLEGMNTEAFF
TRBJ1-1 | 11 | TRBV20-1 | NA | NA | TGCAGTGCGACACAGGGCGGTGAAGCTTTCTTT | CSATQGGEAFF
TRBJ1-2 | 14 | TRBV9 | NA | TRBD1 | TGTGCCAGCAGCTCAATCTCAGGGGGCCGTGGCTACACCTTC | CASSSISGGRGYTF
TRBJ1-3 | 14 | TRBV19 | NA | TRBD1 | TGTGCCAGTAGTATACGGGGACAGGCAAACACCATATATTTT | CASSIRGQANTIYF
TRBJ1-6 | 17 | TRBV5-1 | NA | NA | TGCGCCAGCAGGTCAGGACAGATTCAATCCTATAATTCACCCCTCCACTTT | CASRSGQIQSYNSPLHF
TRBJ2-7 | 13 | TRBV5-6 | NA | NA | TGTGCCAGCAGCTTGGACAGGGCCCACGAGCAGTACTTC | CASSLDRAHEQYF
TRBJ2-7 | 12 | TRBV28 | NA | NA | TGTGCCAGCAGTTCGAGCTCCTACGAGCAGTACTTC | CASSSSSYEQYF
TRBJ2-7 | 14 | TRBV25-1 | NA | NA | TGTGCCAGCAGTGAGGTGGAATCTAGGCACGAGCAGTACTTC | CASSEVESRHEQYF
TRBJ1-1 | 13 | TRBV15 | NA | NA | TGTGCCACCAGCAGAGATAGACAGCATGAAGCTTTCTTT | CATSRDRQHEAFF